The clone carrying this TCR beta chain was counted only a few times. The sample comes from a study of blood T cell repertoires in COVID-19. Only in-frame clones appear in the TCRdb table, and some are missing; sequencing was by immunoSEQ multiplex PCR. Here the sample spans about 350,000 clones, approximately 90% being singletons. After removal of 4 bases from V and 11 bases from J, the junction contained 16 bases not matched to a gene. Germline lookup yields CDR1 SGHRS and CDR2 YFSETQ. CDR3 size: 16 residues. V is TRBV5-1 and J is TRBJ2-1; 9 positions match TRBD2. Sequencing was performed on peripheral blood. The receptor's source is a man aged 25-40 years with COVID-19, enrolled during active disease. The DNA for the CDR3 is TGCGCCAGCAGCCCGGCTAGCGGGGTAAACCCGGTGAAGCAGTTCTTC. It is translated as CASSPASGVNPVKQFF.